This T cell receptor beta chain stems from a study of blood T cell repertoires in COVID-19. Whole-study context: The samples span acute and convalescent COVID-19 from the United States, Italy and Spain. T cells, B-cell-depleted T cells, or PBMCs supplied cDNA or gDNA.

Per the authors' pipeline: Amplification from reference gene primers served as the basis for estimated nucleated cell counts. Using immunoSEQ multiplex PCR, the repertoire was profiled, and TCRdb retains in-frame clones only, with some absent. V and J calls and clone size are as listed in that table; D and trimming were resolved from the DNA. The table records over 200,000 clones, around 83% of them present only once. The germline V and J ends were trimmed by 3 bases and 4 bases, with 11 bases remaining between them. From germline, CDR1 is KGHDR and CDR2 SFDVKD. This CDR3 spans 14 amino acids. The V and J genes are TRBV24-1 and TRBJ1-2, with a tentative D call TRBD1 (5 bases). Specimen: peripheral blood. The source is a man aged 35 to 55 with active or convalescent COVID-19. The CDR3, as DNA: TGTGCCACCAGTGATCCGGGACTGACCTATGGCTACACCTTC. It encodes CATSDPGLTYGYTF.